The T cell receptor (beta chain) under discussion was sequenced for a study of response to subunit inactivated influenza vaccine. One entry per CDR3 protein results from TCRdb running MiXCR on the RT-PCR reads. The sample carries about 160,000 distinct CDR3 sequences, over 8.5% recorded once. This clonotype was picked up a small number of times. The antigen is undetermined. The CDR3 runs to 15 residues. Per the germline V gene, CDR1 is MDHEN and CDR2 is SYDVKM. The ends lost 4 bases at V and 3 bases at J; junction bases unmatched: 5. Findings of the study overall: Authors proposed each seasonal influenza vaccination draws in few new T cells.

The receptor comes from a man aged 45-69 years who received an inactivated influenza vaccine. The sequenced sample was CD8+ T cells sorted from PBMCs, obtained around 2 years after vaccination. The V and J genes are TRBV28 and TRBJ2-1; TRBD1 aligns across 8 bases. The CDR3 sequence is CASSSGTGRYNEQFF. In DNA, the CDR3 is TGTGCCAGCAGTTCCGGGACAGGACGCTACAATGAGCAGTTCTTC.